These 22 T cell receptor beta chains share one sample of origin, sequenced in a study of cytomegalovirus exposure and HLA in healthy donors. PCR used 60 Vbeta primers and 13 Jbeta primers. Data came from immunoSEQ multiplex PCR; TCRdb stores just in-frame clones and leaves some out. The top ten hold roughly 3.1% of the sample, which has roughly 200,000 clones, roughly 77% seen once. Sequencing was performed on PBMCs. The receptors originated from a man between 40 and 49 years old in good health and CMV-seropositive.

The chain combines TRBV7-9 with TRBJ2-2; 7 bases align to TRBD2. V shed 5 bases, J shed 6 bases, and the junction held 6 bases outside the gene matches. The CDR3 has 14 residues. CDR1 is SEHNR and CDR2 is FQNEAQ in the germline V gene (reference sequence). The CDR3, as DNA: TGTGCCAGCAGCCCGAAGCGGGATCCCGGGGAGCTGTTTTTT. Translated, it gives CASSPKRDPGELFF. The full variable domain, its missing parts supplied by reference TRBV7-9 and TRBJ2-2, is DTGVSQNPRHKITKRGQNVTFRCDPISEHNRLYWYRQTLGQGPEFLTYFQNEAQLEKSRLLSDRFSAERPKGSFSTLEIQRTEQGDSAMYLCASSPKRDPGELFFGEGSRLTVL.

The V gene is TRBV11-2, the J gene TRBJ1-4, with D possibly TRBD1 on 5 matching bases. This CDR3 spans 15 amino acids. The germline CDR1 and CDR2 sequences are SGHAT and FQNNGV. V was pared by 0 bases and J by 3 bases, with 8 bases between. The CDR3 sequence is CASSLEPTANEKLFF. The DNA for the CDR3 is TGTGCCAGCAGCTTAGAACCGACAGCTAATGAAAAACTGTTTTTT.

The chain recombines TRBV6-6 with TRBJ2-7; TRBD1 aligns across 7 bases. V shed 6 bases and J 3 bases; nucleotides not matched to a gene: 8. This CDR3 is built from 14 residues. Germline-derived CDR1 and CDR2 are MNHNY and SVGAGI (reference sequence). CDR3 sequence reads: CASRDEGQNYEQYF. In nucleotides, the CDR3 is TGTGCCAGCAGGGACGAGGGACAGAACTACGAGCAGTACTTC.

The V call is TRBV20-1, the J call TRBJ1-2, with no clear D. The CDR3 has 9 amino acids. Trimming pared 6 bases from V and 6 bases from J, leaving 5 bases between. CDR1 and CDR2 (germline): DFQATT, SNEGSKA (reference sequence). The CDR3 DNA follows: TGCAGTGCAGAGAATGGCTACACCTTC. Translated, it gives CSAENGYTF.

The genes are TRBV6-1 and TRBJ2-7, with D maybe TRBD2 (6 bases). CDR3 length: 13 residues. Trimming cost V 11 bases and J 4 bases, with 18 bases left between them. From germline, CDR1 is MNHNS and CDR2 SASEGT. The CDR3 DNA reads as TGTGCCGCTTCAACGGGGGTAGCTTACGAGCAGTACTTC. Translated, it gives CAASTGVAYEQYF.

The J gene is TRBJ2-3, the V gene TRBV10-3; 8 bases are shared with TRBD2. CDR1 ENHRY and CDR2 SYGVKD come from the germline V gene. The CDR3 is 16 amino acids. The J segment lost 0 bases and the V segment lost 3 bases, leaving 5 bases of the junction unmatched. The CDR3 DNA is TGTGCCATCAGTGAAGGAGCGGGAGTAAGCACAGATACGCAGTATTTT. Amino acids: CAISEGAGVSTDTQYF.

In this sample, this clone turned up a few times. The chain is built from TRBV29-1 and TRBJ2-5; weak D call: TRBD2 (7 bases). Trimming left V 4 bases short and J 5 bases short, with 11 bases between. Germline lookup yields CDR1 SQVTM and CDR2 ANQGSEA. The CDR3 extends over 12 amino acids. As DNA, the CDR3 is TGCAGCGTTGTGGGGGGGGCGGAGACCCAGTACTTC. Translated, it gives CSVVGGAETQYF.

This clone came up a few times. CDR3 residues: CASSASGRARYEQYF. CDR3 in DNA: TGTGCCAGCAGTGCTAGCGGGAGGGCCAGGTACGAGCAGTACTTC. V is TRBV6-5 and J is TRBJ2-7, with TRBD2 matching over 12 bases. Germline V lookup: CDR1 MNHEY, CDR2 SVGAGI. J was trimmed by 4 bases and V by 5 bases; bases with no gene match: 6. The CDR3 extends over 15 amino acids.

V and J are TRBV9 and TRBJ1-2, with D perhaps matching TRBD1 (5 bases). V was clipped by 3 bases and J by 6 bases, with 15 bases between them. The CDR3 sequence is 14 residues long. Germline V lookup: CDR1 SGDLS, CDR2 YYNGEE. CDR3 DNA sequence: TGTGCCAGCAGCGCAAGCAGGGTAGGGAATGGCTACACCTTC. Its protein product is CASSASRVGNGYTF.

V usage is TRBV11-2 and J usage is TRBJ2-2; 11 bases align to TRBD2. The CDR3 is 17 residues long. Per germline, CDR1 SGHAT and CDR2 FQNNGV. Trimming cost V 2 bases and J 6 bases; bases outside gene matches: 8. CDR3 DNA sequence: TGTGCCAGCAGCTTACAGACTAGCGGGATATTCTCCGGGGAGCTGTTTTTT. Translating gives CASSLQTSGIFSGELFF.

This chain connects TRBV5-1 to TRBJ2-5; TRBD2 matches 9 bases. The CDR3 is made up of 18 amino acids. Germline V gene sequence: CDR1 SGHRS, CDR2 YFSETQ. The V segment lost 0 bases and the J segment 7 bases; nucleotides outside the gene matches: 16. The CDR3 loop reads CASSLGPAGGQLRPTQYF. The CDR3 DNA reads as TGCGCCAGCAGCTTGGGGCCAGCGGGGGGCCAGCTCCGCCCGACCCAGTACTTC.

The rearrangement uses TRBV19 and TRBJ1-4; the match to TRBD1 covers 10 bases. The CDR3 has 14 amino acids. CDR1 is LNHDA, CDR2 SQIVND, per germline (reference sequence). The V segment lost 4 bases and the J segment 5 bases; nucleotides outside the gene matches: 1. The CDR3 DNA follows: TGTGCCAGTAGTAAGGGACAGGGGAATGAAAAACTGTTTTTT. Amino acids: CASSKGQGNEKLFF.

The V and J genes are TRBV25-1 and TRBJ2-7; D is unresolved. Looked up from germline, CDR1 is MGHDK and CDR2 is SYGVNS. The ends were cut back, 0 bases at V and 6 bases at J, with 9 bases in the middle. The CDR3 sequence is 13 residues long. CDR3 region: CASSEYLLTEQYF. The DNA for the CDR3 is TGTGCCAGCAGTGAATACCTCCTAACCGAGCAGTACTTC.

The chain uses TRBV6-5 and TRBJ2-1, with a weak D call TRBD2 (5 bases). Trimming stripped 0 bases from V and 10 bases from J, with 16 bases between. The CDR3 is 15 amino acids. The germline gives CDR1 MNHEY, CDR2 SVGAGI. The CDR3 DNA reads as TGTGCCAGCAGTTACTCGGCGCTGGAGGTCTGGGAGCAGTTCTTC. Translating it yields CASSYSALEVWEQFF.

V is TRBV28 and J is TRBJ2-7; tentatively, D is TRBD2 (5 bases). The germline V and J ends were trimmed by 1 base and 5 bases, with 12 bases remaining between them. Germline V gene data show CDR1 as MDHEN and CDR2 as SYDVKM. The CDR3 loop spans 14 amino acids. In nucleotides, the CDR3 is TGTGCCAGCAGTTTATCAGCGGTGACGGACGAGCAGTACTTC. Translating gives CASSLSAVTDEQYF.

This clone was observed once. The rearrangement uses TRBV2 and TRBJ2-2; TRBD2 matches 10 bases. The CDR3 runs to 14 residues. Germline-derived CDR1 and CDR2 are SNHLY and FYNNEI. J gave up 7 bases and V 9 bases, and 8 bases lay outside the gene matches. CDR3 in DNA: TGTGCCAGGAAAGGGACTAGCGACGGCGGGGAGCTGTTTTTT. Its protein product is CARKGTSDGGELFF.

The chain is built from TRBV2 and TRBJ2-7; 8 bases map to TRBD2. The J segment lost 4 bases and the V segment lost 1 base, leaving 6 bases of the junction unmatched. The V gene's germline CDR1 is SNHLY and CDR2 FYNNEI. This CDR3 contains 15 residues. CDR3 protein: CASSEGLAGLYEQYF. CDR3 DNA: TGTGCCAGCAGTGAAGGGTTAGCGGGACTATACGAGCAGTACTTC.

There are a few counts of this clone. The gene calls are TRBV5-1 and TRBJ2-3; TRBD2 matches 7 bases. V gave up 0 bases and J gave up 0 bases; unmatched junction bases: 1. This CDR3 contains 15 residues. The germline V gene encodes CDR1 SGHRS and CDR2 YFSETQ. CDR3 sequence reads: CASSLVGGSTDTQYF. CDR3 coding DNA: TGCGCCAGCAGCTTGGTGGGGGGGAGCACAGATACGCAGTATTTT.

The CDR3 spells CASSLLNRATDTQYF. DNA for the CDR3: TGCGCCAGCAGCTTGTTAAACAGGGCCACAGATACGCAGTATTTT. V and J are TRBV5-1 and TRBJ2-3; possibly TRBD1 for D (6 bases). The length of the CDR3 is 15 residues. The V end lost 1 base, the J end lost 2 bases, and 11 bases lay between the germline ends. Germline V gene data show CDR1 as SGHRS and CDR2 as YFSETQ.

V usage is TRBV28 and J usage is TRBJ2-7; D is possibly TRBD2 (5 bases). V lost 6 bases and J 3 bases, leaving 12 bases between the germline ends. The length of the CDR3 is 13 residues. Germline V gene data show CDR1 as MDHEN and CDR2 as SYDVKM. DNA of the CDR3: TGTGCCAGCAGGTGGACGGGAAACTACGAGCAGTACTTC. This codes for CASRWTGNYEQYF.

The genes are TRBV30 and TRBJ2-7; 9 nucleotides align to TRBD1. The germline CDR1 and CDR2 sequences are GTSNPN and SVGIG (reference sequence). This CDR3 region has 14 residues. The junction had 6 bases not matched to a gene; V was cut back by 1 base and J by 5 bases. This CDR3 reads CAWSALQGADEQYF. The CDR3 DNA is TGTGCCTGGAGTGCCTTACAGGGGGCTGACGAGCAGTACTTC. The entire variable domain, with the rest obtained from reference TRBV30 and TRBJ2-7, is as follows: SQTIHQWPATLVQPVGSPLSLECTVEGTSNPNLYWYRQAAGRGLQLLFYSVGIGQISSEVPQNLSASRPQDRQFILSSKKLLLSDSGFYLCAWSALQGADEQYFGPGTRLTVT.

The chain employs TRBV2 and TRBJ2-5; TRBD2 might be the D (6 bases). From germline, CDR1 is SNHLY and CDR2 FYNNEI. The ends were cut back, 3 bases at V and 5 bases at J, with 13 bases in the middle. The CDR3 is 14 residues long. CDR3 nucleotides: TGTGCCAGCAGTGATGGAGGGGCGGCGGAGACCCAGTACTTC. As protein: CASSDGGAAETQYF.